This TCR beta chain was found in a study of blood T cell repertoires in COVID-19. About the study: Acute and convalescent COVID-19 samples came from the United States, Italy and Spain. PBMCs, B-cell-depleted T cells, or T cells provided the cDNA or gDNA that made up the material.

The CDR3 is made up of 14 amino acids. Trimming cost V 3 bases and J 2 bases; bases outside gene matches: 1. Germline values: CDR1 LNHNV, CDR2 YYDKDF (reference sequence). Method: immunoSEQ multiplex PCR; TCRdb's copy keeps in-frame clones and lacks some. The sample lists 140,000 to 150,000 clones; 84% were seen once. This chain links TRBV15 with TRBJ2-7, with 10 bases aligning to TRBD2. Source material: peripheral blood. The sequence derives from a man in his fifties or sixties with active or convalescent COVID-19. DNA of the CDR3: TGTGCCACCAGCAGCGGGACTAGCGCCTACGAGCAGTACTTC. Residues: CATSSGTSAYEQYF.